The sequence of this TCR beta chain was determined in a study of OX40 agonist ivuxolimab in advanced cancers. Study-level background: Patients undergoing dose escalation presented with hepatocellular carcinoma, melanoma, renal cell or head and neck cancer.

Remarks on this clone: Its antigen is unknown.

Assay: immunoSEQ multiplex PCR; the TCRdb copy retains only in-frame clones and omits some. The sample consists of around 20,000 clones, 60% to 80% of them appearing once. The study's findings and limits: Clonal expansion in partial responders at 0.1-3.0 mg/kg ranked among the lowest. The study found that CD8+ T cells averaged more expanded clones than CD4+.

There are 14 residues in the CDR3. Germline assignment: CDR1 SGHRS and CDR2 YFSETQ. V trimming: 4 bases; J trimming: 8 bases; junction bases outside the gene matches: 9. Sequenced here: CD4+ or CD8+ T cells sorted from blood, sampled in a trial of the OX40 agonist ivuxolimab. This rearrangement joins TRBV5-1 to TRBJ1-2; 9 positions agree with TRBD1. This TCR was recovered from an adult with an advanced solid tumor such as melanoma, head and neck, liver or kidney cancer. The DNA for the CDR3 is TGCGCCAGCAGCATGGGACAGGGATTTGTGGGCTACACCTTC. Translated, it gives CASSMGQGFVGYTF.